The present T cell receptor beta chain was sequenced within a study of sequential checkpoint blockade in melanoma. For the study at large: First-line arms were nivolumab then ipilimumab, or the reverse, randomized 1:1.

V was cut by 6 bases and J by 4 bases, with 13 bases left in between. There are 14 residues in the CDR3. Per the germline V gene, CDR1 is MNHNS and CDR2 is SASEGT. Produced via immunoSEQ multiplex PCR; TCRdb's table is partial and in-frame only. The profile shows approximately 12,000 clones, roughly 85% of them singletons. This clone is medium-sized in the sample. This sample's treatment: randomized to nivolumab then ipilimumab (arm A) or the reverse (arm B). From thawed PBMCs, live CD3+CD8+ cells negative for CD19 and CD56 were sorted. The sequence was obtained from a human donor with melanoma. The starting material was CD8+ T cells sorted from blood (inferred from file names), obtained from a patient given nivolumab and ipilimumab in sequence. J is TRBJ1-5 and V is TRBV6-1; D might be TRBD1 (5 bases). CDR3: CASSSDSENQPQHF. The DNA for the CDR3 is TGTGCCAGCAGCTCTGACAGCGAGAATCAGCCCCAGCATTTT.